The 23 T cell receptor beta chains given below trace back to one sample, sequenced in a study of T cell changes during pregnancy in multiple sclerosis. Assay: immunoSEQ multiplex PCR; the TCRdb copy retains only in-frame clones and omits some. The sample lists fewer than 50,000 clones, approximately 88% occurring once. The specimen was CD4+ T cells from peripheral blood mononuclear cells, collected in the first trimester of pregnancy. Receptors were obtained from a female donor with multiple sclerosis, enrolled in a pregnancy study.

V and J are TRBV11-2 and TRBJ1-1; 8 bases align to TRBD1. The CDR3 is 13 amino acids. The germline V gene encodes CDR1 SGHAT and CDR2 FQNNGV. V trimming: 5 bases; J trimming: 4 bases; junction bases outside the gene matches: 3. The DNA for the CDR3 is TGTGCCAGCAGCCTAGGACAGGGCACTGAAGCTTTCTTT. Its translation: CASSLGQGTEAFF.

This chain joins TRBV5-4 and TRBJ1-2; perhaps TRBD1 as D (6 bases). V lost 1 base and J 8 bases, leaving 15 bases between the germline ends. The germline CDR1 and CDR2 sequences are SGHNT and YYREEE (reference sequence). The CDR3 spans 14 residues. CDR3 residues: CASSLSWGPSGYTF. CDR3 in DNA: TGTGCCAGCAGCTTGTCATGGGGGCCTTCCGGCTACACCTTC. Together with reference TRBV5-4 and TRBJ1-2, the CDR3 gives the full variable domain: ETGVTQSPTHLIKTRGQQVTLRCSSQSGHNTVSWYQQALGQGPQFIFQYYREEENGRGNFPPRFSGLQFPNYSSELNVNALELDDSALYLCASSLSWGPSGYTFGSGTRLTVV.

The rearrangement links TRBV5-6 to TRBJ2-6; tentatively, D is TRBD1 (6 bases). V lost 0 bases, J lost 4 bases, and 8 bases lay in between. The germline CDR1 and CDR2 sequences are SGHDT and YYEEEE. This CDR3 is built from 15 residues. The CDR3 DNA is TGTGCCAGCAGCTTGGCAGGGGCAGGGGCCAACGTCCTGACTTTC. Protein sequence: CASSLAGAGANVLTF.

This chain joins TRBV7-9 and TRBJ1-5; 8 bases fit TRBD1. From germline, CDR1 is SEHNR and CDR2 FQNEAQ (reference sequence). The ends lost 5 bases at V and 3 bases at J; junction bases unmatched: 6. CDR3 length: 15 residues. The chain's CDR3 is CASSLSGQVNQPQHF. The CDR3 DNA is TGTGCCAGCAGCCTTTCGGGACAGGTCAATCAGCCCCAGCATTTT.

V is TRBV4-3 and J is TRBJ2-1; D is unresolved. CDR1 and CDR2 (germline): LGHNA, YSLEER. The CDR3 sequence is 14 residues long. V dropped 0 bases and J dropped 7 bases, with 10 bases sitting between them. The CDR3 is CASSQDPRSNEQFF. The CDR3 DNA is TGCGCCAGCAGCCAAGACCCGCGGAGTAATGAGCAGTTCTTC.

The gene calls are TRBV7-7 and TRBJ2-5; 7 positions agree with TRBD1. Germline-derived CDR1 and CDR2 are SSHAT and FNYEAQ (reference sequence). Germline trimming cut 1 base from V and 5 bases from J; bases unmatched to any gene: 1. The CDR3 length is 13 residues. The CDR3 loop reads CASSLEQGETQYF. The CDR3 DNA reads as TGTGCCAGCAGCTTAGAACAGGGGGAGACCCAGTACTTC. Full variable domain (remainder filled in from reference TRBV7-7 and TRBJ2-5): GAGVSQSPRYKVTKRGQDVTLRCDPISSHATLYWYQQALGQGPEFLTYFNYEAQPDKSGLPSDRFSAERPEGSISTLTIQRTEQRDSAMYRCASSLEQGETQYFGPGTRLLVL.

The genes are TRBV6-5 and TRBJ2-7, with D perhaps TRBD1 (5 bases). Germline loops: CDR1 MNHEY, CDR2 SVGAGI. The CDR3 has 13 residues. The germline V and J ends were trimmed by 4 bases and 6 bases, with 13 bases remaining between them. In DNA, the CDR3 is TGTGCCAGCAGTTTCTATAGGGGATCCGAGCAGTACTTC. Translating gives CASSFYRGSEQYF.

As DNA, the CDR3 is TGTGCCAGCAGATCTGGACAGGGGCTTTACGAGCAGTACTTC. This encodes CASRSGQGLYEQYF. V is TRBV28 and J is TRBJ2-7, with 9 bases matching TRBD1. Looked up from germline, CDR1 is MDHEN and CDR2 is SYDVKM. The CDR3 has 14 amino acids. Trimming at V came to 6 bases and at J to 4 bases, leaving 7 bases not matched to a gene.

This chain connects TRBV19 to TRBJ2-6; D ambiguous. The V gene's germline CDR1 is LNHDA and CDR2 SQIVND (reference sequence). The CDR3 runs to 15 residues. Deletions cut 3 bases from V and 0 bases from J, with 6 bases between. CDR3 in amino acids: CASSIHGSGANVLTF. Written as DNA, the CDR3 is TGTGCCAGTAGTATCCACGGCTCTGGGGCCAACGTCCTGACTTTC. The whole variable domain, filled in from reference TRBV19 and TRBJ2-6, reads DGGITQSPKYLFRKEGQNVTLSCEQNLNHDAMYWYRQDPGQGLRLIYYSQIVNDFQKGDIAEGYSVSREKKESFPLTVTSAQKNPTAFYLCASSIHGSGANVLTFGAGSRLTVL.

The chain joins TRBV5-5 to TRBJ1-4; 9 bases fit TRBD1. Unmatched junction bases numbered 8, after V lost 4 bases and J lost 4 bases. The CDR3 is 16 amino acids. CDR1 SGHKS and CDR2 YYEKEE come from the germline V gene (reference sequence). The CDR3 region has the DNA TGTGCCAGCAGCCTGGGGACAGGGTTAAATAATGAAAAACTGTTTTTT. The encoded protein is CASSLGTGLNNEKLFF.

The rearrangement uses TRBV6-5 and TRBJ2-1; D might be TRBD2 (5 bases). Germline lookup yields CDR1 MNHEY and CDR2 SVGAGI. V lost 2 bases, J lost 7 bases, and 12 bases lay in between. The CDR3 spans 14 residues. The CDR3 loop is CASSYDGDGNEQFF. The DNA of the CDR3 is TGTGCCAGCAGTTACGACGGGGATGGGAATGAGCAGTTCTTC.

V gene TRBV13 combines with J gene TRBJ2-7; 10 bases are a match to TRBD2. With V trimmed by 0 bases and J by 0 bases, 5 bases remained unmatched. The CDR3 contains 17 residues. Germline V gene data show CDR1 as PRHDT and CDR2 as FYEKMQ (reference sequence). The CDR3 DNA reads TGTGCCAGCAGCTTAGGCCTAGCGGGGGACCTCTCCTACGAGCAGTACTTC. Residues: CASSLGLAGDLSYEQYF. Variable domain in full (rest from reference TRBV13 and TRBJ2-7): AAGVIQSPRHLIKEKRETATLKCYPIPRHDTVYWYQQGPGQDPQFLISFYEKMQSDKGSIPDRFSAQQFSDYHSELNMSSLELGDSALYFCASSLGLAGDLSYEQYFGPGTRLTVT.

This chain connects TRBV27 to TRBJ1-1; the D gene is possibly TRBD1 (6 bases). The CDR3 is made up of 16 amino acids. The V gene lost 2 bases and the J gene lost 0 bases, with 13 bases spanning the gap. CDR1 and CDR2 from the germline V gene are MNHEY and SMNVEV (reference sequence). CDR3 bases: TGTGCCAGCAGTTTAAAGTTGGGGGCAATGAACACTGAAGCTTTCTTT. Its protein is CASSLKLGAMNTEAFF.

The V call is TRBV30, the J call TRBJ1-5; a weak D match, TRBD1 (5 bases). The CDR3 contains 15 residues. The germline CDR1 and CDR2 sequences are GTSNPN and SVGIG (reference sequence). Trimming removed 0 bases at V and 4 bases at J, with 13 bases between. CDR3 DNA sequence: TGTGCCTGGAGTGTGCCATTAGGGGAAAATCAGCCCCAGCATTTT. Its protein is CAWSVPLGENQPQHF.

This clone has just one count. The chain employs TRBV5-4 and TRBJ2-7; 10 bases fit TRBD2. V trimming: 0 bases; J trimming: 3 bases; junction bases outside the gene matches: 3. The germline CDR1 and CDR2 sequences are SGHNT and YYREEE (reference sequence). The length of the CDR3 is 15 residues. This CDR3 is CASSLELAGLYEQYF. CDR3 DNA: TGTGCCAGCAGCTTGGAACTAGCGGGGCTCTACGAGCAGTACTTC.

V is TRBV4-1 and J is TRBJ1-1, with 10 bases aligning to TRBD1. Germline V gene data show CDR1 as MGHRA and CDR2 as YSYEKL. The CDR3 consists of 18 residues. Unmatched junction bases numbered 13, after V lost 2 bases and J lost 4 bases. DNA for the CDR3: TGCGCCAGCAGCCAAAAAAAGCCTGGACAGGGGGTTCTCACTGAAGCTTTCTTT. This translates into CASSQKKPGQGVLTEAFF.

This chain joins TRBV15 and TRBJ1-2; a weak D match, TRBD1 (5 bases). V gave up 0 bases and J gave up 8 bases, with 16 bases separating them. The germline gives CDR1 LNHNV, CDR2 YYDKDF (reference sequence). This CDR3 is built from 15 residues. The CDR3 loop is CATSREFQGRGGYTF. The CDR3 coding sequence is TGTGCCACCAGCAGAGAATTTCAGGGTAGGGGCGGCTACACCTTC.

This clone showed up just a few times. The gene calls are TRBV28 and TRBJ2-7; maybe TRBD2 (5 bases). The CDR3 is 15 residues long. With 2 bases removed from V and 4 bases from J, the gap between germline ends came to 15 bases. Germline lookup yields CDR1 MDHEN and CDR2 SYDVKM. The CDR3 region has the DNA TGTGCCAGCAGTTTACCAGCGGTTAATCCTTACGAGCAGTACTTC. This sequence encodes CASSLPAVNPYEQYF.

The V call is TRBV28, the J call TRBJ1-2, with TRBD1 matching over 7 bases. This CDR3 has 14 amino acids. V dropped 6 bases and J dropped 2; count of bases not matched to a gene: 6. The germline CDR1 and CDR2 sequences are MDHEN and SYDVKM. The CDR3 sequence: CASRPTGENYGYTF. As DNA, the CDR3 is TGTGCCAGCAGACCTACAGGGGAGAACTATGGCTACACCTTC.

This chain uses TRBV28 with TRBJ1-4; tentatively, D is TRBD1 (5 bases). The CDR3 sequence is 12 residues long. Germline CDR1 and CDR2: MDHEN and SYDVKM. V was shortened by 7 bases and J by 7 bases, with 10 bases between the two germline ends. As DNA, the CDR3 is TGTGCCAGCACCAGGGTTAGTGAAAAACTGTTTTTT. Residues: CASTRVSEKLFF.

This rearrangement joins TRBV5-4 to TRBJ2-1; 9 bases map to TRBD2. V lost 0 bases, J lost 12 bases, and 7 bases stayed unmatched. This CDR3 has 14 residues. Looked up from germline, CDR1 is SGHNT and CDR2 is YYREEE (reference sequence). The CDR3 DNA follows: TGTGCCAGCAGCTTGGCAGTAGCGGGAGTAGGGCAGTTCTTC. It is translated as CASSLAVAGVGQFF.

The chain carries TRBV29-1 and TRBJ2-1, with 8 bases fitting TRBD2. V was clipped by 6 bases and J by 4 bases; unmatched bases: 8. This CDR3 has 14 residues. Germline CDR1 SQVTM, CDR2 ANQGSEA. CDR3 sequence reads: CSVGWAGGYNEQFF. The DNA for the CDR3 is TGCAGCGTGGGCTGGGCGGGAGGTTACAATGAGCAGTTCTTC.

This chain links TRBV7-6 with TRBJ2-5, with 9 bases lining up with TRBD2. The CDR3 runs to 18 residues. Losses at the gene ends were 1 base for V and 1 base for J; bases not matched to a gene: 10. From germline, CDR1 is SGHVS and CDR2 FNYEAQ. CDR3 region: CASSLGLLAGSLQETQYF. The CDR3 bases are TGTGCCAGCAGCTTAGGGTTACTAGCGGGTTCTCTCCAAGAGACCCAGTACTTC.